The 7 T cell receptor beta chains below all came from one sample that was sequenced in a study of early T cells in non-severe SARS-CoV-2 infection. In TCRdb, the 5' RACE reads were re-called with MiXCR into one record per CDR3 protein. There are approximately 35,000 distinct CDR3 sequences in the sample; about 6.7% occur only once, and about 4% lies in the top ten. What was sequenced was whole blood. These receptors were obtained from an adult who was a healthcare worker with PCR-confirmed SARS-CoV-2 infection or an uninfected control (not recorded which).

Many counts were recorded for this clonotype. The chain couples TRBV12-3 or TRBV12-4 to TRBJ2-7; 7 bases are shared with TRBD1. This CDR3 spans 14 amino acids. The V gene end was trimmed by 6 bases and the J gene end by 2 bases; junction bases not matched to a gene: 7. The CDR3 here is CASSRRQGTYEQYF. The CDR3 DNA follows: TGTGCCAGCAGCCGCCGACAGGGAACCTACGAGCAGTACTTC.

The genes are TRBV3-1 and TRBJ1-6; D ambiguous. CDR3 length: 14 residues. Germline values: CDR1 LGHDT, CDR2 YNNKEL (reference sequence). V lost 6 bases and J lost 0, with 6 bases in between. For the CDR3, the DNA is TGTGCCAGCAGGCCCAGCTCCTATAATTCACCCCTCCACTTT. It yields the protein CASRPSSYNSPLHF.

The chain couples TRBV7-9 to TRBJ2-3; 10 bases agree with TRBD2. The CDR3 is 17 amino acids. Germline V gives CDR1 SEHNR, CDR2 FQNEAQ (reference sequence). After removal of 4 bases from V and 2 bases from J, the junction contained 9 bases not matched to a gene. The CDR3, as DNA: TGTGCCAGCAGCTCGTCGGCTAGCGGGAGTTACACAGATACGCAGTATTTT. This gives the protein CASSSSASGSYTDTQYF.

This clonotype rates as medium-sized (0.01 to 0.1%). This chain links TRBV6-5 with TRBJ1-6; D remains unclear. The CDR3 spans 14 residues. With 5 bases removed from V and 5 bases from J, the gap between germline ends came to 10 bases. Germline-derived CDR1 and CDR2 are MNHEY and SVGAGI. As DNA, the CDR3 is TGTGCCAGCAGTCGACAAGGGAATAATTCACCCCTCCACTTT. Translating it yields CASSRQGNNSPLHF.

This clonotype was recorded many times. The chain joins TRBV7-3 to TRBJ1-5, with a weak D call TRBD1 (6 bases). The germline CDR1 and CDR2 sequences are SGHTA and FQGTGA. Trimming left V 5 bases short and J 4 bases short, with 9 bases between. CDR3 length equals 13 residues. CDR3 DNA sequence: TGTGCCAGCAGCCCGGGACAAAATCAGCCCCAGCATTTT. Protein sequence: CASSPGQNQPQHF.

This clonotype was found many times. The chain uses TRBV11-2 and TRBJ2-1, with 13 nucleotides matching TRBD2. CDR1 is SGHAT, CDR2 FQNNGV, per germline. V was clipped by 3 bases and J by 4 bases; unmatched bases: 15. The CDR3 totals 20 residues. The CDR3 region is CASSLALLAGGPSRYNEQFF. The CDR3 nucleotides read TGTGCCAGCAGCTTGGCCTTACTAGCGGGAGGGCCTAGTAGATACAATGAGCAGTTCTTC.

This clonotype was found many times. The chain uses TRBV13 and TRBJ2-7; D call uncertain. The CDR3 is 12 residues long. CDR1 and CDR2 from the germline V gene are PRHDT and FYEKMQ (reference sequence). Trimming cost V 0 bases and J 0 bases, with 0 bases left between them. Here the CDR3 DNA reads TGTGCCAGCAGCTTAGGCTCCTACGAGCAGTACTTC. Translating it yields CASSLGSYEQYF.